The T cell receptor (beta chain) under discussion was sequenced for a study of blood T cell repertoires in COVID-19. About the study: Sites across the United States, Italy and Spain contributed samples from acute and convalescent COVID-19.

As processed by the authors: Amplifying reference gene primers gave estimates of nucleated cell counts. The table came from immunoSEQ multiplex PCR; TCRdb's copy has only in-frame clones and leaves some out. That table gives V, J and clone size, and the DNA gave D and trimming. The table includes 150,000 or so clones, 75% to 85% detected once. Trimming cost V 9 bases and J 4 bases, with 6 bases left between them. CDR1 MNHEY and CDR2 SVGAGI come from the germline V gene. This CDR3 contains 10 residues. The sequenced material came from peripheral blood. The chain couples TRBV6-5 to TRBJ1-2; D is undetermined. The TCR sequence derives from a woman aged 60-75 years with COVID-19, enrolled during active disease. CDR3 DNA: TGTGCCAGGGGCACCTATGGCTACACCTTC. As protein: CARGTYGYTF.